In this sample, the clone carrying this T cell receptor (beta chain) turned up a few times. Its specificity is not known. CDR1 DFQATT and CDR2 SNEGSKA come from the germline V gene (reference sequence). Trimming left V 6 bases short and J 5 bases short, with 16 bases between. This CDR3 has 13 amino acids. The sample originates from a study of T cells in Graves' hyperthyroidism and ophthalmopathy. Regarding the study as a whole: The model anticipated ophthalmopathy a median about 7 months pre-onset.

Researchers amplified the TCR beta CDR3 regions from RNA transcripts. First-round RT-PCR targeting the TCR CDR3 was performed with the HTBI primer set. MiXCR, run by TCRdb on the multiplex PCR reads, gives a single entry per CDR3 protein. The sample lists over 650,000 distinct CDR3 sequences, just under 45% occurring once. Sequencing was performed on peripheral blood or thyroid tissue (not recorded which). V and J are TRBV20-1 and TRBJ1-1; TRBD1 might be the D (5 bases). The TCR originated in an adult man with Graves' disease, either hyperthyroidism or ophthalmopathy (not recorded which). The CDR3 region is CSAEYRLTTEAFF. CDR3 DNA sequence: TGCAGTGCCGAGTACAGGTTAACAACTGAAGCTTTCTTT.